These 17 T cell receptor beta chains originate from one sample sequenced in a study of cytomegalovirus exposure and HLA in healthy donors. Both 60 Vbeta primers and 13 Jbeta primers went into the PCR. Libraries were prepared by immunoSEQ multiplex PCR; TCRdb keeps only in-frame clonotypes and omits some of them. The table records tens of thousands of clones, about 80% of them present only once. Sequenced sample: PBMCs. Every receptor here comes from a male donor in good health and CMV-seronegative.

This clone showed up just a few times. The chain is built from TRBV6-5 and TRBJ1-1; no definite D call. V was cut by 7 bases and J by 4 bases, with 7 bases left in between. The CDR3 length is 11 residues. CDR1 is MNHEY and CDR2 is SVGAGI in the germline V gene. The CDR3: CASNEGTEAFF. The CDR3, as DNA: TGTGCCAGCAACGAGGGCACTGAAGCTTTCTTT.

This chain connects TRBV7-2 to TRBJ1-3; no definite D call. The V gene lost 5 bases and the J gene lost 4 bases, with 6 bases spanning the gap. The length of the CDR3 is 12 residues. The V gene's germline CDR1 is SGHTA and CDR2 FQGNSA. The CDR3 DNA sequence: TGTGCCAGCAGCCCCGAGGGAAACACCATATATTTT. It encodes CASSPEGNTIYF.

The J gene is TRBJ2-5, the V gene TRBV7-2; TRBD2 matches at 11 bases. The J call is uncertain, as TRBJ2-7 better fits the DNA end. The CDR3 has 17 amino acids. Germline lookup yields CDR1 SGHTA and CDR2 FQGNSA. The CDR3 sequence: CASSTIPGLAESYEQYF. The CDR3 coding sequence is TGTGCCAGCAGCACAATTCCGGGACTAGCGGAATCCTACGAGCAGTACTTC.

This clone was counted once. V usage is TRBV4-1 and J usage is TRBJ2-7; D may be TRBD1 (5 bases). The CDR3 length is 14 residues. Germline V gene data show CDR1 as MGHRA and CDR2 as YSYEKL. Trimming took 0 bases from V and 2 from J, leaving 8 bases between them. CDR3 loop: CASSQDQGTYEQYF. The CDR3 DNA is TGCGCCAGCAGCCAAGATCAGGGAACCTACGAGCAGTACTTC.

V gene TRBV6-1 combines with J gene TRBJ1-4; D possibly corresponds to TRBD1 (5 bases). V shed 11 bases and J shed 6 bases, with 16 bases lying between them. Germline CDR1 MNHNS, CDR2 SASEGT. The CDR3 contains 13 residues. The CDR3 DNA reads TGTGCCGGGGGGGTACAGTTGTATGAAAAACTGTTTTTT. Its translation: CAGGVQLYEKLFF.

V and J are TRBV25-1 and TRBJ1-2, with TRBD1 matching 7 bases. The J segment lost 10 bases and the V segment lost 4 bases, leaving 6 bases of the junction unmatched. This CDR3 has 12 residues. Germline CDR1 is MGHDK and CDR2 is SYGVNS. CDR3 amino acids: CASSGYRGDYTF. The CDR3 nucleotides read TGTGCCAGCAGTGGCTACAGGGGCGACTACACCTTC.

This rearrangement joins TRBV28 to TRBJ1-2; 8 positions match TRBD1. The length of the CDR3 is 15 residues. The V and J ends lost 4 bases and 0 bases, in that order; junction bases with no gene match: 4. The V gene's germline CDR1 is MDHEN and CDR2 SYDVKM. The CDR3 sequence: CASSSDRGANYGYTF. The CDR3 DNA reads as TGTGCCAGCAGTTCAGACAGGGGAGCTAACTATGGCTACACCTTC.

The chain employs TRBV5-1 and TRBJ2-7, with TRBD1 matching 7 bases. Losses at the gene ends were 4 bases for V and 7 bases for J; bases not matched to a gene: 8. Germline CDR1 reads SGHRS; CDR2 reads YFSETQ. The CDR3 contains 13 residues. The CDR3 DNA sequence: TGCGCCAGCAGCGGCCGGGACAGAGGGGAGCAGTACTTC. Translating it yields CASSGRDRGEQYF.

The rearrangement uses TRBV4-1 and TRBJ2-1, with D possibly TRBD1 on 6 matching bases. This CDR3 comprises 16 residues. V lost 1 base and J lost 2, with 12 bases in between. CDR1 and CDR2 (germline): MGHRA, YSYEKL. In DNA, the CDR3 is TGCGCCAGCAGCCAAGTTGACAACAGGGCCTACAATGAGCAGTTCTTC. Translated, it gives CASSQVDNRAYNEQFF.

This clone was picked up one time. J is TRBJ1-5 and V is TRBV30; D remains unclear. This CDR3 is 13 amino acids long. V was shortened by 0 bases and J by 5 bases, with 8 bases between the two germline ends. The germline V gene encodes CDR1 GTSNPN and CDR2 SVGIG (reference sequence). CDR3 nucleotides: TGTGCCTGGAGTGTGCGGTCAGATCAGCCCCAGCATTTT. Its translation: CAWSVRSDQPQHF.

The gene calls are TRBV9 and TRBJ1-3; D uncertain. Trimming took 3 bases from V and 4 from J, leaving 11 bases between them. Looked up from germline, CDR1 is SGDLS and CDR2 is YYNGEE. The CDR3 covers 14 residues. Here the CDR3 reads CASSAPTPGNTIYF. DNA of the CDR3: TGTGCCAGCAGCGCCCCCACTCCAGGAAACACCATATATTTT.

The chain joins TRBV7-9 to TRBJ2-1; TRBD2 aligns across 11 bases. V was clipped by 5 bases and J by 8 bases; unmatched bases: 8. CDR3 length equals 15 residues. Germline CDR1 and CDR2: SEHNR and FQNEAQ (reference sequence). The CDR3: CASSLGSLAGDEQFF. The CDR3 coding sequence is TGTGCCAGCAGCCTAGGATCACTAGCGGGAGATGAGCAGTTCTTC.

The gene calls are TRBV5-6 and TRBJ1-5; D is uncertain. Germline loops: CDR1 SGHDT, CDR2 YYEEEE. Trimming stripped 4 bases from V and 3 bases from J, with 17 bases between. This CDR3 is 16 amino acids long. In DNA, the CDR3 is TGTGCCAGCAGCGCCCAGTCCAGGCTTTACAATCAGCCCCAGCATTTT. Translating gives CASSAQSRLYNQPQHF. The full variable domain, completed using reference TRBV5-6 and TRBJ1-5, is DAGVTQSPTHLIKTRGQQVTLRCSPKSGHDTVSWYQQALGQGPQFIFQYYEEEERQRGNFPDRFSGHQFPNYSSELNVNALLLGDSALYLCASSAQSRLYNQPQHFGDGTRLSIL.

The rearrangement uses TRBV28 and TRBJ2-3; D unresolved. Deletions cut 2 bases from V and 2 bases from J, with 11 bases between. Germline loops: CDR1 MDHEN, CDR2 SYDVKM. The CDR3 sequence is 15 residues long. CDR3 sequence (DNA): TGTGCCAGCAGTTTAGCGGTTCGTGACACAGATACGCAGTATTTT. Residues: CASSLAVRDTDTQYF.

The chain uses TRBV9 and TRBJ1-5; 10 bases line up with TRBD1. Per germline, CDR1 SGDLS and CDR2 YYNGEE. The CDR3 length is 15 residues. The J segment lost 6 bases and the V segment lost 4 bases, leaving 7 bases of the junction unmatched. CDR3 bases: TGTGCCAGCAGCCTAGGGACAGGGGACAGTCAGCCCCAGCATTTT. This encodes CASSLGTGDSQPQHF.

This sequence joins TRBV25-1 and TRBJ2-3, with D possibly TRBD1 on 5 matching bases. The ends were cut back, 3 bases at V and 0 bases at J, with 10 bases in the middle. The germline V gene encodes CDR1 MGHDK and CDR2 SYGVNS. This CDR3 is 15 amino acids long. The CDR3 nucleotides are TGTGCCAGCAGTGAGCCAAGGACAAGCACAGATACGCAGTATTTT. This gives the protein CASSEPRTSTDTQYF.

The chain uses TRBV5-4 and TRBJ2-5; D gene uncertain. With 0 bases removed from V and 3 bases from J, the gap between germline ends came to 3 bases. CDR1 and CDR2 (germline): SGHNT, YYREEE (reference sequence). CDR3 length: 12 residues. The CDR3 DNA is TGTGCCAGCAGCTTGGTCAAAGAGACCCAGTACTTC. Translated: CASSLVKETQYF.